Presented here are 10 T cell receptor beta chains from one specimen sequenced in a study of Ad26.COV2.S vaccination and SARS-CoV-2 variants. Documented treatment: around 19 received Ad26.COV2.S at low or high dose, single or two shots; about five received placebo; per-sample allocation not given. Samples analyzed were those drawn on day 63 after the first vaccine or placebo injection. Profiled with immunoSEQ multiplex PCR; TCRdb holds only in-frame clones, not every one. Of roughly 320,000 clones listed, around four fifths are singletons. The input for sequencing was peripheral blood, taken in a trial of Ad26.COV2.S vaccine versus placebo. The receptors were gathered from a person aged 18 to 65 who received the Ad26.COV2.S COVID-19 vaccine or a placebo.

In its sample, this clone was seen a few times. This chain uses TRBV15 with TRBJ2-7, with D perhaps TRBD1 or TRBD2 (6 bases each). The CDR3 extends over 14 amino acids. V lost 5 bases and J lost 3, with 14 bases in between. Germline CDR1 reads LNHNV; CDR2 reads YYDKDF (reference sequence). CDR3 amino acids: CATSLEGGGYEQYF. The CDR3 DNA reads TGTGCCACCAGCCTTGAGGGGGGTGGCTACGAGCAGTACTTC.

The chain couples TRBV5-1 to TRBJ2-7; D is possibly TRBD1 (6 bases). The CDR3 is 12 residues long. Per the germline V gene, CDR1 is SGHRS and CDR2 is YFSETQ. V dropped 1 base and J dropped 7 bases, with 9 bases sitting between them. This chain's CDR3 is CASSLSRGEQYF. CDR3 DNA sequence: TGCGCCAGCAGCTTGAGTAGGGGGGAGCAGTACTTC.

The chain has TRBV5-1 and TRBJ2-5, with 7 bases matching TRBD2. The germline CDR1 and CDR2 sequences are SGHRS and YFSETQ. The J segment lost 2 bases and the V segment lost 0 bases, leaving 4 bases of the junction unmatched. The CDR3 covers 15 residues. The CDR3 coding sequence is TGCGCCAGCAGCTTGGCTCAGGGAGGGCAAGAGACCCAGTACTTC. Protein sequence: CASSLAQGGQETQYF.

A single count supports this clone. The J gene is TRBJ1-4, the V gene TRBV28; D perhaps matches TRBD1 (6 bases). Trimming cost V 5 bases and J 4 bases, with 14 bases left between them. This CDR3 has 15 residues. Germline CDR1 is MDHEN and CDR2 is SYDVKM. The CDR3 sequence: CASSATGQVNEKLFF. The CDR3 nucleotides read TGTGCCAGCAGTGCCACGGGACAAGTTAATGAAAAACTGTTTTTT.

V is TRBV4-1 and J is TRBJ1-1; 9 bases match TRBD1. The V gene's germline CDR1 is MGHRA and CDR2 YSYEKL. The V gene end was trimmed by 3 bases and the J gene end by 2 bases; junction bases not matched to a gene: 4. The CDR3 is 15 amino acids. This chain's CDR3 is CASSQDRGPNTEAFF. The CDR3 nucleotides read TGCGCCAGCAGCCAGGACAGGGGACCAAACACTGAAGCTTTCTTT.

This chain connects TRBV6-5 to TRBJ2-5, with TRBD1 as a possible D gene (5 bases). CDR3 length equals 13 residues. Trimming left V 5 bases short and J 1 base short, with 8 bases between. Germline V gene data show CDR1 as MNHEY and CDR2 as SVGAGI. The CDR3 DNA is TGTGCCAGCAGTCTCAGGGTCCAAGAGACCCAGTACTTC. Its translation is CASSLRVQETQYF.

The rearrangement uses TRBV16 and TRBJ2-5; 10 nucleotides match TRBD1. The CDR3 has 15 amino acids. CDR1 is KGHSY, CDR2 FQNENV, per germline. The ends lost 0 bases at V and 8 bases at J; junction bases unmatched: 6. DNA of the CDR3: TGTGCCAGCAGCCAATCGGGACAGGGGCAAGGAACCCAGTACTTC. Protein: CASSQSGQGQGTQYF.

The chain uses TRBV25-1 and TRBJ1-2; TRBD1 matches 9 bases. Germline trimming cut 3 bases from V and 4 bases from J; bases unmatched to any gene: 9. From germline, CDR1 is MGHDK and CDR2 SYGVNS. This CDR3 has 16 amino acids. The CDR3 nucleotides are TGTGCCAGCAGTGAGACGGGGACAGGGTCCGTCTATGGCTACACCTTC. As protein: CASSETGTGSVYGYTF.

The genes are TRBV6-5 and TRBJ2-7, with D perhaps TRBD1 (6 bases). Germline-derived CDR1 and CDR2 are MNHEY and SVGAGI. Deletions cut 5 bases from V and 1 base from J, with 12 bases between. The CDR3 runs 14 residues. The CDR3 sequence: CASSTTTGSYEQYF. CDR3 DNA sequence: TGTGCCAGCAGTACAACGACAGGTTCCTACGAGCAGTACTTC.

This clone was observed a single time. This CDR3 is also generated by other DNA sequences in the sample. The chain is built from TRBV5-1 and TRBJ1-3; no definite D call. The CDR3 is 14 residues long. V was cut by 2 bases and J by 1 base, with 7 bases left in between. The germline gives CDR1 SGHRS, CDR2 YFSETQ. CDR3 protein: CASSLSGSGNTIYF. CDR3 nucleotide sequence: TGCGCCAGCAGCTTATCCGGGTCTGGAAACACCATATATTTT. Based on the CDR3 plus reference TRBV5-1 and TRBJ1-3, the full variable domain is KAGVTQTPRYLIKTRGQQVTLSCSPISGHRSVSWYQQTPGQGLQFLFEYFSETQRNKGNFPGRFSGRQFSNSRSEMNVSTLELGDSALYLCASSLSGSGNTIYFGEGSWLTVV.